The entry that follows covers one T cell receptor beta chain sequence. These data originate in a study of T cells in Graves' hyperthyroidism and ophthalmopathy. The CDR3 consists of 14 residues. With 1 base clipped from V and 5 bases from J, the junction kept 4 bases outside the gene matches. Germline values: CDR1 SGHTA, CDR2 FQGNSA. Regions amplified from RNA transcripts were the TCR beta CDR3 regions. Using the HTBI primer set, a first-round RT-PCR was run on the TCR CDR3. One entry per CDR3 protein results from TCRdb running MiXCR on the multiplex PCR reads. The sample includes hundreds of thousands of distinct CDR3 sequences, approximately 15% of them seen just once.

The chain has TRBV7-2 and TRBJ2-5; 7 nucleotides agree with TRBD2. Sequenced sample: blood. This TCR derives from a woman aged 35 to 49 with Graves' ophthalmopathy. The CDR3 region is CASSLGAGKETQYF. DNA for the CDR3: TGTGCCAGCAGCTTAGGAGCGGGGAAGGAGACCCAGTACTTC.